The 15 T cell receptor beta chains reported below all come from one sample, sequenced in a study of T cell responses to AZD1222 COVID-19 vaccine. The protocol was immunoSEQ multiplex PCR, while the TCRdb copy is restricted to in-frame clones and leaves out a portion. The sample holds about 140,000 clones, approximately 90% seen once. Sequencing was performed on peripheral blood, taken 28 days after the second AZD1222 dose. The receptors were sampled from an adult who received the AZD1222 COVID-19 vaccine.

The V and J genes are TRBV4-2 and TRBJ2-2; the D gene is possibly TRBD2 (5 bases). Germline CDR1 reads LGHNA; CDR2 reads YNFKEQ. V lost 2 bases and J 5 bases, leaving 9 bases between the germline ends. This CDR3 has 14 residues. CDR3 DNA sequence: TGTGCCAGCAGCCAACCGGGAAATACCGGGGAGCTGTTTTTT. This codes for CASSQPGNTGELFF.

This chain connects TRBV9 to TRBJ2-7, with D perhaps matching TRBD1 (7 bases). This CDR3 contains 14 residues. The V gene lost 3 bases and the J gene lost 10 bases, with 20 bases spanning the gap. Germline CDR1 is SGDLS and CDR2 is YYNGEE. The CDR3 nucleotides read TGTGCCAGCAGCGCCCAGGGGCAGGGGGGAGTACAGTACTTC. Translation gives CASSAQGQGGVQYF.

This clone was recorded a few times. CDR3 sequence: CASSVSGSLNTEAFF. CDR3 DNA: TGTGCCAGTAGTGTATCGGGATCTTTAAACACTGAAGCTTTCTTT. The rearrangement joins TRBV19 to TRBJ1-1; D uncertain. V was trimmed by 5 bases and J by 2 bases, leaving 15 bases between them. Germline CDR1 reads LNHDA; CDR2 reads SQIVND (reference sequence). The CDR3 runs 15 residues.

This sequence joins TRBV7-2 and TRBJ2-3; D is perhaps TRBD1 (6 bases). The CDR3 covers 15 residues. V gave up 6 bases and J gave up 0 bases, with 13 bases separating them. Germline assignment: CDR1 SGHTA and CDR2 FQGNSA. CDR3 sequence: CASREQGPSTDTQYF. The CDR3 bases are TGTGCCAGCAGGGAACAGGGCCCTAGCACAGATACGCAGTATTTT.

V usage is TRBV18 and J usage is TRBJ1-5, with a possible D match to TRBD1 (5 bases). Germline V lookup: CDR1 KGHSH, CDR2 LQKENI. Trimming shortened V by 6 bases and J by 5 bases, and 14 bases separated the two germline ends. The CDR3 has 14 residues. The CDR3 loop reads CASSPETQDQPQHF. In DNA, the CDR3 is TGTGCCAGCTCTCCAGAGACACAGGATCAGCCCCAGCATTTT.

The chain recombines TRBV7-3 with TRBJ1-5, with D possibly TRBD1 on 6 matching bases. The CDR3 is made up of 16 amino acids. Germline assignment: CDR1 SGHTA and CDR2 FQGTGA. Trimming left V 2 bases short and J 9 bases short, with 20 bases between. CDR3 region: CASSLSGPRTEPPQHF. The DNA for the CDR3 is TGTGCCAGCAGCTTATCAGGCCCCCGGACAGAACCGCCCCAGCATTTT. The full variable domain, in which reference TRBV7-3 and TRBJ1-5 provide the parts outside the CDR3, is GAGVSQTPSNKVTEKGKYVELRCDPISGHTALYWYRQSLGQGPEFLIYFQGTGAADDSGLPNDRFFAVRPEGSVSTLKIQRTERGDSAVYLCASSLSGPRTEPPQHFGDGTRLSIL.

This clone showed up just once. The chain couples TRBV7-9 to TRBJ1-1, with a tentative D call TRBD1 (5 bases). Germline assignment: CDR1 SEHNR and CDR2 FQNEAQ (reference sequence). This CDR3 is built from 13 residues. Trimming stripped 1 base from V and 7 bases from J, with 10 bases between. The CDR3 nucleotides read TGTGCCAGCAGCTTAGTGACAGCCATTGAAGCTTTCTTT. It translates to CASSLVTAIEAFF.

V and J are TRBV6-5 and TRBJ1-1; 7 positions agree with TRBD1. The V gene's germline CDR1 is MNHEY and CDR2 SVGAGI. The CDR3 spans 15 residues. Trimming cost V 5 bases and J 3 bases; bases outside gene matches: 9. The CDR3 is CASSTSTQGDTEAFF. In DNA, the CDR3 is TGTGCCAGCAGTACATCGACTCAGGGGGACACTGAAGCTTTCTTT.

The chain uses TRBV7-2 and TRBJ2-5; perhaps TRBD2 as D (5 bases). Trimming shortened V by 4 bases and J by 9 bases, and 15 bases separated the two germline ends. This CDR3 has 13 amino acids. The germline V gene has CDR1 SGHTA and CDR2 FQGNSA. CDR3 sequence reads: CASSSGGPGAQYF. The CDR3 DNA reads TGTGCCAGCAGCTCCGGCGGGCCTGGGGCCCAGTACTTC.

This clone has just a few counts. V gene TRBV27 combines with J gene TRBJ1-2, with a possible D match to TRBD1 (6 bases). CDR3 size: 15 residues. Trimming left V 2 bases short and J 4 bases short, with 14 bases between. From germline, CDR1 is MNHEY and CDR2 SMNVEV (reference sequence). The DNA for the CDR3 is TGTGCCAGCAGTTTAAGTTCCGGGGGCGGCTATGGCTACACCTTC. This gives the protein CASSLSSGGGYGYTF.

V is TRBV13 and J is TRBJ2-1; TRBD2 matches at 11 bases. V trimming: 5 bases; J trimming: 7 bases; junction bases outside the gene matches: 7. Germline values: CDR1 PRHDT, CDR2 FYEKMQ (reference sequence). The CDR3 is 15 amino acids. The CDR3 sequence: CASSDGLAGLNEQFF. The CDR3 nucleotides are TGTGCCAGCAGCGACGGACTAGCGGGTTTAAATGAGCAGTTCTTC.

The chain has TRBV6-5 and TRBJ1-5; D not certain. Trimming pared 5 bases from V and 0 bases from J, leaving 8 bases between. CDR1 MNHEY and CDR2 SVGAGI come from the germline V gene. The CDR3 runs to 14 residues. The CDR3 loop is CASSLGYSNQPQHF. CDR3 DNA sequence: TGTGCCAGCAGTCTAGGATATAGCAATCAGCCCCAGCATTTT.

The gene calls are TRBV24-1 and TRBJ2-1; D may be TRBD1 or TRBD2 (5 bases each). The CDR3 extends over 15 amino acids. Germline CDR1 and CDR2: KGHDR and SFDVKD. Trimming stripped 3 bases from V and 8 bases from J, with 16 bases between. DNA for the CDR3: TGTGCCACCAGTGATCCCAGGGACGAGGCCCATGAGCAGTTCTTC. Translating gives CATSDPRDEAHEQFF.

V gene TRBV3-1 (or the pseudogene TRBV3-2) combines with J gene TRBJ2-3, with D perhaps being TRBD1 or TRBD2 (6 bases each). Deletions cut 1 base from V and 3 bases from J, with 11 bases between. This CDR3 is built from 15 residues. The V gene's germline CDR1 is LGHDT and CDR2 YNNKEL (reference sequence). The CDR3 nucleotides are TGTGCCAGCAGCCAAGTGCCGGGGGCGACAGATACGCAGTATTTT. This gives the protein CASSQVPGATDTQYF.

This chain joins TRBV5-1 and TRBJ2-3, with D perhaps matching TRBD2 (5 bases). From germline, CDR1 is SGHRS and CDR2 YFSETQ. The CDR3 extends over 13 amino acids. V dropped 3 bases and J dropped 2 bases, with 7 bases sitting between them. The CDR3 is CASSSGNTDTQYF. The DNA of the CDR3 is TGCGCCAGCAGCTCCGGGAACACAGATACGCAGTATTTT.